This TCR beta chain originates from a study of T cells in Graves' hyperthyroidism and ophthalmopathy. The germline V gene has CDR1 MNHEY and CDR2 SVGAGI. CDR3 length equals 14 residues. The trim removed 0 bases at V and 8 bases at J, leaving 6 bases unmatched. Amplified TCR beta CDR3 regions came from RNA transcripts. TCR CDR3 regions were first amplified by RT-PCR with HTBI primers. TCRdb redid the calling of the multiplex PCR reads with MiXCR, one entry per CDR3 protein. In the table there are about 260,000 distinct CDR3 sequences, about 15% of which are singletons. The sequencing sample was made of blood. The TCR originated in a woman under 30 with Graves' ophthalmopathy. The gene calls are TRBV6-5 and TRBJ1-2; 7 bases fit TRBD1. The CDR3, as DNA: TGTGCCAGCAGTTACTCCGACAGGGCATCCGGCTACACCTTC. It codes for CASSYSDRASGYTF.